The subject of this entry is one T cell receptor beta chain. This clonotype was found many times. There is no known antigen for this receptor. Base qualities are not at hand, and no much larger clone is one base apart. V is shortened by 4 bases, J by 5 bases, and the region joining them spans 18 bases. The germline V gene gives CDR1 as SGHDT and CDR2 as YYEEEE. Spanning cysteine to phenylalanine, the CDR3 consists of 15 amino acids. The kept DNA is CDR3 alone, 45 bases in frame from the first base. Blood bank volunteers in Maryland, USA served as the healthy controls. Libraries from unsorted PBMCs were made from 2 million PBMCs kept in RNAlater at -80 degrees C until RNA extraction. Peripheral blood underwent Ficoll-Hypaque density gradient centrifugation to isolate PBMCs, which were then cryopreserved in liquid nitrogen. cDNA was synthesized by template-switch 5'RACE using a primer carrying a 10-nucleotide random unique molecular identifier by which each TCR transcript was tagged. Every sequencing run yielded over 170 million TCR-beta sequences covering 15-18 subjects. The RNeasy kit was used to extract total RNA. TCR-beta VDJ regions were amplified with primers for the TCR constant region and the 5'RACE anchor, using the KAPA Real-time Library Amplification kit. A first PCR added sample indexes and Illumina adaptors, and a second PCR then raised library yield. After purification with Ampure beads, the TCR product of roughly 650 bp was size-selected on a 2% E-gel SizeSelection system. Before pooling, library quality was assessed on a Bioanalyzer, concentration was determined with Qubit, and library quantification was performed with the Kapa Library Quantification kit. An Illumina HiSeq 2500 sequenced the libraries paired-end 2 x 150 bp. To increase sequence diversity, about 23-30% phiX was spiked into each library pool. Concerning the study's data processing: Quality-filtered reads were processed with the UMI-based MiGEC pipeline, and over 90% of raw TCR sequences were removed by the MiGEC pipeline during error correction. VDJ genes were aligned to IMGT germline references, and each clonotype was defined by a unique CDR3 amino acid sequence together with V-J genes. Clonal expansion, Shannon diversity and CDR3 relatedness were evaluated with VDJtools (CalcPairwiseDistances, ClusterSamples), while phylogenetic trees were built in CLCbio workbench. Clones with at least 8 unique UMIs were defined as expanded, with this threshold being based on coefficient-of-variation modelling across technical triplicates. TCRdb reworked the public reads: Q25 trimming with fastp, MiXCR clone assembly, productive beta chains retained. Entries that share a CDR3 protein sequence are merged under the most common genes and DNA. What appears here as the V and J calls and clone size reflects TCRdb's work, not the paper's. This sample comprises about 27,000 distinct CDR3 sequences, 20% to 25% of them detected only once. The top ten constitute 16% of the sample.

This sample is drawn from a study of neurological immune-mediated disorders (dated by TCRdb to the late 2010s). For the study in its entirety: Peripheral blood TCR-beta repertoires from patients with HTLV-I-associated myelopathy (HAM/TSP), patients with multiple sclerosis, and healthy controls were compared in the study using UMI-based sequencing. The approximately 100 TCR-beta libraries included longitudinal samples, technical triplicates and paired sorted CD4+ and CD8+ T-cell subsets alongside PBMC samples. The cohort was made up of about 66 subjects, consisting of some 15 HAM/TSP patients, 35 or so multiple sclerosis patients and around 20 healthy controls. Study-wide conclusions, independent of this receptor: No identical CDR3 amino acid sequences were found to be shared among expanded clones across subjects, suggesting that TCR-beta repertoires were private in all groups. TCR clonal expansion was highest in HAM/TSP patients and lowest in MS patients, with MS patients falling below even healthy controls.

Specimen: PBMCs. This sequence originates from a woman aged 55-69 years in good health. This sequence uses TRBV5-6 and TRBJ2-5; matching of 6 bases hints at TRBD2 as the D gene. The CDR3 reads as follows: CASSAARRERETQYF. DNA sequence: TGTGCCAGCAGCGCAGCTAGGAGGGAACGGGAGACCCAGTACTTC.